This T cell receptor beta chain was captured in a study of post-analysis software for immune sequencing data. Study at large: Secondary progressive, relapsing-remitting and progressive-relapsing multiple sclerosis were among the included disease courses.

Libraries were made from TCR beta cDNA, and they carried unique molecular identifiers. There were roughly 0.95 to 10 million T cells, and 450,000 to 550,000 cDNA molecules came from them. TCRdb ran MiXCR on the PCR reads and lists one entry per CDR3 protein. The data hold around 400,000 distinct CDR3 sequences, with less than 35% observed a single time. The V end was cut by 3 bases, the J end by 4 bases, with 12 bases between. Germline V gene sequence: CDR1 SGHDN, CDR2 FVKESK. The CDR3 is 15 residues long. Study-wide results and caveats: Multiple sclerosis patients had significantly lower normalized Chao1 diversity than controls. Controls showed lower frequencies than patients for roughly five TRBV segments, and TRBV5-6, TRBV5-1 and TRBV20-1 were among these. By F measure, samples from a shared preparation batch strongly co-clustered.

This clonotype was seen a few times. Its antigen is not identified. Sequenced: blood. The source of this sequence is a girl aged 10 to 17 with multiple sclerosis. V and J are TRBV14 and TRBJ1-4; D gene ambiguous. The CDR3 region has the DNA TGTGCCAGCAGCCAGGGCCTAGGATTTAATGAAAAACTGTTTTTT. Translated, it gives CASSQGLGFNEKLFF.